This T cell receptor (beta chain) was identified in a study of T cell responses to AZD1222 COVID-19 vaccine. This clone was observed a single time. With 7 bases clipped from V and 4 bases from J, the junction kept 3 bases outside the gene matches. The CDR3 is 12 amino acids. Assay used: immunoSEQ multiplex PCR; TCRdb lists only in-frame clones, some missing. The sample records 100,000 to 150,000 clones, about 88% being singletons. The sequencing used peripheral blood, collected on day 0 of AZD1222 vaccination. This chain links TRBV12-3 or TRBV12-4 with TRBJ2-7; 8 bases match TRBD1. This receptor was obtained from an adult in good health. CDR3 sequence (DNA): TGTGCCAGCAATACAGGGGGGTACGAGCAGTACTTC. As protein: CASNTGGYEQYF.